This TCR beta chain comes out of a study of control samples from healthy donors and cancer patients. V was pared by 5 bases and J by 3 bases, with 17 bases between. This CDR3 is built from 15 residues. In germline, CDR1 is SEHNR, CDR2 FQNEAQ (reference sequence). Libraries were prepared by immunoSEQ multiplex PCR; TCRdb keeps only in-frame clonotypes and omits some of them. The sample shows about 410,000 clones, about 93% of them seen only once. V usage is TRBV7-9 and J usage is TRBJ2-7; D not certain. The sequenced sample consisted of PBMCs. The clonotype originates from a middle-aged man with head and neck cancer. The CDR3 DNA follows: TGTGCCAGCAGCCCCCCACGGACGGTCAACTACGAGCAGTACTTC. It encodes CASSPPRTVNYEQYF.